Each of the 17 T cell receptor beta chains below was sequenced from the same sample in a study of T cells in Graves' hyperthyroidism and ophthalmopathy. RNA transcripts gave rise to amplified TCR beta CDR3 regions. First-round RT-PCR with HTBI primers amplified the TCR CDR3 region. TCRdb itself ran the multiplex PCR reads through MiXCR, one entry per CDR3 protein. The table shows about 710,000 distinct CDR3 sequences, with about a sixth occurring only once. Sequenced sample: blood. The receptors were sampled from a young man with Graves' hyperthyroidism.

The chain carries TRBV4-3 and TRBJ1-6, with 10 positions matching TRBD1. V shed 0 bases and J 7 bases; nucleotides not matched to a gene: 6. CDR3 length: 17 amino acids. CDR1 LGHNA and CDR2 YSLEER come from the germline V gene. CDR3 amino acids: CASSQDKGQGTNSPLHF. The CDR3 DNA is TGCGCCAGCAGCCAAGATAAGGGACAGGGGACGAATTCACCCCTCCACTTT.

This clonotype has a handful of counts. In nucleotides, the CDR3 is TGTGCCAGCAGCGTCACAGGTCTCGGCACAGATACGCAGTATTTT. This sequence encodes CASSVTGLGTDTQYF. This chain joins TRBV9 and TRBJ2-3; D possibly corresponds to TRBD1 (5 bases). V lost 2 bases, J lost 1 base, and 11 bases lay in between. The CDR3 extends over 15 amino acids. The germline CDR1 and CDR2 sequences are SGDLS and YYNGEE. The complete variable domain, with remaining parts taken from reference TRBV9 and TRBJ2-3, reads DSGVTQTPKHLITATGQRVTLRCSPRSGDLSVYWYQQSLDQGLQFLIQYYNGEERAKGNILERFSAQQFPDLHSELNLSSLELGDSALYFCASSVTGLGTDTQYFGPGTRLTVL.

This clonotype was seen ten or more times. The rearrangement joins TRBV6-5 to TRBJ2-2, with a tentative D call TRBD2 (5 bases). Germline V gene sequence: CDR1 MNHEY, CDR2 SVGAGI. Trimming left V 2 bases short and J 4 bases short, with 11 bases between. This CDR3 has 15 residues. CDR3 coding DNA: TGTGCCAGCAGTTACCGGCGGGCGGGCACCGGGGAGCTGTTTTTT. The encoded protein is CASSYRRAGTGELFF.

At least ten counts were recorded for this clonotype. Sequence at one end of the junction differs from germline and may be a read error. The chain combines TRBV28 with TRBJ1-2; D is uncertain. Germline CDR1 reads MDHEN; CDR2 reads SYDVKM. The CDR3 has 16 residues. CDR3 region: CASSYNRPVPNYGSTF. CDR3 DNA: TGTGCCAGCAGTTACAACCGCCCTGTTCCTAACTATGGCTCCACCTTC.

This clonotype was seen a few times. As DNA, the CDR3 is TGCGCCAGCAGCTCACAGCGGGGCAATGAGCAGTTCTTC. Amino acid sequence: CASSSQRGNEQFF. The V gene is TRBV5-1, the J gene TRBJ2-1; 7 nucleotides agree with TRBD2. This CDR3 contains 13 residues. Looked up from germline, CDR1 is SGHRS and CDR2 is YFSETQ. V dropped 3 bases and J dropped 6; count of bases not matched to a gene: 3.

There are a few counts of this clonotype. The rearrangement joins TRBV7-9 to TRBJ2-1; TRBD2 matches at 13 bases. The CDR3 runs to 16 residues. Germline CDR1 reads SEHNR; CDR2 reads FQNEAQ (reference sequence). J was trimmed by 7 bases and V by 6 bases; bases with no gene match: 9. In DNA, the CDR3 is TGTGCCAGCAGGATATCAGGACTAGCGGGAGAGAATGAGCAGTTCTTC. It encodes CASRISGLAGENEQFF. The full variable domain, in which reference TRBV7-9 and TRBJ2-1 provide the parts outside the CDR3, is DTGVSQNPRHKITKRGQNVTFRCDPISEHNRLYWYRQTLGQGPEFLTYFQNEAQLEKSRLLSDRFSAERPKGSFSTLEIQRTEQGDSAMYLCASRISGLAGENEQFFGPGTRLTVL.

A remark on this clonotype: A junction end diverges from the germline sequence, so it may reflect a read error. This chain joins TRBV29-1 and TRBJ2-5, with TRBD2 matching over 7 bases. CDR3 length: 14 amino acids. Germline V gene sequence: CDR1 SQVTM, CDR2 ANQGSEA. The CDR3 sequence: CSVGEGGLEETQCF. The CDR3 nucleotides are TGCAGCGTTGGGGAGGGAGGACTGGAGGAGACCCAGTGCTTC.

This clonotype was found many times. This rearrangement joins TRBV2 to TRBJ2-7; tentatively, D is TRBD1 (6 bases). The V gene's germline CDR1 is SNHLY and CDR2 FYNNEI. The V end was cut by 4 bases, the J end by 9 bases, with 13 bases between. CDR3 length: 12 amino acids. This CDR3 is CASSGTVGGQYF. The CDR3 DNA sequence: TGTGCCAGCAGTGGGACAGTTGGCGGGCAGTACTTC. Based on the CDR3 plus reference TRBV2 and TRBJ2-7, the full variable domain is EPEVTQTPSHQVTQMGQEVILRCVPISNHLYFYWYRQILGQKVEFLVSFYNNEISEKSEIFDDQFSVERPDGSNFTLKIRSTKLEDSAMYFCASSGTVGGQYFGPGTRLTVT.

The chain joins TRBV6-1 to TRBJ2-1; D possibly uses TRBD1 or TRBD2 (5 bases each). Trimming pared 6 bases from V and 2 bases from J, leaving 14 bases between. CDR3 length: 15 residues. Per germline, CDR1 MNHNS and CDR2 SASEGT. CDR3 residues: CASRERDRPYNEQFF. The CDR3, as DNA: TGTGCCAGCAGAGAACGGGACCGGCCCTACAATGAGCAGTTCTTC.

This clonotype was counted a few times. The chain has TRBV6-2 or TRBV6-3 and TRBJ1-5; D possibly corresponds to TRBD1 (6 bases). Germline V CDR1 and CDR2: MNHEY, SVGEGT. This CDR3 comprises 13 residues. V lost 6 bases, J lost 5 bases, and 11 bases lay in between. CDR3: CASSQRGYQPQHF. The CDR3 nucleotides are TGTGCCAGCAGCCAAAGGGGGTATCAGCCCCAGCATTTT.

This chain links TRBV20-1 with TRBJ2-5, with 7 bases matching TRBD2. The CDR3 runs to 17 residues. The V segment lost 1 base and the J segment 5 bases; nucleotides outside the gene matches: 16. Germline V gene data show CDR1 as DFQATT and CDR2 as SNEGSKA (reference sequence). The CDR3 region is CSARAAGGPFGGETQYF. The CDR3 region has the DNA TGCAGTGCTAGAGCCGCCGGGGGACCTTTCGGGGGGGAGACCCAGTACTTC.

The table lists this clonotype with a count of one. Here the CDR3 reads CASSWAGYGSYEQYF. The CDR3 DNA reads as TGCGCCAGCAGCTGGGCGGGGTACGGATCCTACGAGCAGTACTTC. The chain carries TRBV5-1 and TRBJ2-7, with D tentatively TRBD2 (6 bases). Trimming removed 3 bases from V and 1 base from J, with 14 bases in between. The CDR3 consists of 15 residues. CDR1 is SGHRS and CDR2 is YFSETQ in the germline V gene.

This clonotype occurred a few times. The chain employs TRBV7-9 and TRBJ2-2; D possibly corresponds to TRBD2 (5 bases). The CDR3 sequence is 14 residues long. Trimming took off 3 bases at V and 3 bases at J, with 8 bases between the two ends. The germline CDR1 and CDR2 sequences are SEHNR and FQNEAQ (reference sequence). The CDR3 spells CASSFSGYTGELFF. The CDR3 region has the DNA TGTGCCAGCAGCTTCAGCGGCTACACCGGGGAGCTGTTTTTT.

In the case of this clonotype: Just one base apart from a much larger clone, this may be a read error. The conserved final phenylalanine or tryptophan is absent from the CDR3, which likely points to a read error. This rearrangement joins TRBV2 to TRBJ2-5, with no clear D. The germline V gene has CDR1 SNHLY and CDR2 FYNNEI. V was shortened by 7 bases and J by 4 bases, with 13 bases between the two germline ends. This CDR3 has 13 amino acids. The chain's CDR3 is CASTKRAGETQYY. The DNA for the CDR3 is TGTGCCAGCACCAAGAGAGCCGGAGAGACCCAGTACTAC.

This clonotype was observed at least ten times. The chain has TRBV12-3 or TRBV12-4 and TRBJ2-5; TRBD2 matches at 7 bases. With V trimmed by 6 bases and J by 3 bases, 4 bases remained unmatched. The CDR3 spans 13 residues. This chain's CDR3 is CASRTLAEETQYF. The CDR3 bases are TGTGCCAGCAGGACCCTAGCGGAAGAGACCCAGTACTTC.

This clonotype was seen more than once but under ten times. The chain combines TRBV7-2 with TRBJ2-3, with 11 bases fitting TRBD2. Per germline, CDR1 SGHTA and CDR2 FQGNSA. This CDR3 has 14 amino acids. V lost 8 bases, J lost 6 bases, and 7 bases stayed unmatched. The DNA of the CDR3 is TGTGCCAGCGCGCGTACTAGCGGGAGTGATACGCAGTATTTT. Translation gives CASARTSGSDTQYF.

J is TRBJ2-1 and V is TRBV4-1, with D possibly matching TRBD1 (5 bases). The CDR3 extends over 14 amino acids. Per germline, CDR1 MGHRA and CDR2 YSYEKL. V lost 3 bases and J lost 0, with 6 bases in between. The CDR3 reads CASSHQGSYNEQFF. The CDR3 region has the DNA TGCGCCAGCAGCCACCAGGGCTCCTACAATGAGCAGTTCTTC.